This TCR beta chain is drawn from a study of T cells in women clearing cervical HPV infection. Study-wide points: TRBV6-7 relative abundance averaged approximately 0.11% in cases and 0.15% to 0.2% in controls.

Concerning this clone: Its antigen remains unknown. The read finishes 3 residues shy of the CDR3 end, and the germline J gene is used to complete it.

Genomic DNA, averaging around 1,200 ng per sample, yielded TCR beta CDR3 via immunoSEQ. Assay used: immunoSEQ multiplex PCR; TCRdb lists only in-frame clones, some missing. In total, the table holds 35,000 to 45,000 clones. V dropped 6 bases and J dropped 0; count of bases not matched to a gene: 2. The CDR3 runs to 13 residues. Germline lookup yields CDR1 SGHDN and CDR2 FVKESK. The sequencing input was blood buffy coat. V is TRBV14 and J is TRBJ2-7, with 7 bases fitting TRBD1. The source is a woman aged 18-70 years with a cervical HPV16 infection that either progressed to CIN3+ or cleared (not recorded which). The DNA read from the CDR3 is TGTGCCAGCAGATCAGGGGGCTCCTACGAG. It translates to CASRSGGSYE. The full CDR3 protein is CASRSGGSYEQYF.